Given below is one TCR beta chain in context. V trimming: 3 bases; J trimming: 0 bases; junction bases outside the gene matches: 8. CDR3 length: 17 amino acids. From germline, CDR1 is MNHEY and CDR2 SMNVEV (reference sequence). Everyone who took part was roughly 18 to 89 years old, and they came from about 23 US areas. In assigning cohorts, the study relied on participant-reported clinical history. The source of the sample is a study of blood T cell repertoires in COVID-19. Profiling relied on immunoSEQ multiplex PCR, and the TCRdb table lists in-frame clones only, not all of them. The sample records roughly 200,000 clones, roughly 85% being singletons.

The receptor was derived from a man aged 40-49 years who had recovered from COVID-19. The chain recombines TRBV27 with TRBJ1-1, with 9 bases identical to TRBD1. The specimen was PBMCs or T cells enriched from blood (not recorded which). The CDR3 here is CASSFLWTGEMNTEAFF. The DNA for the CDR3 is TGTGCCAGCAGTTTCCTCTGGACAGGGGAAATGAACACTGAAGCTTTCTTT.